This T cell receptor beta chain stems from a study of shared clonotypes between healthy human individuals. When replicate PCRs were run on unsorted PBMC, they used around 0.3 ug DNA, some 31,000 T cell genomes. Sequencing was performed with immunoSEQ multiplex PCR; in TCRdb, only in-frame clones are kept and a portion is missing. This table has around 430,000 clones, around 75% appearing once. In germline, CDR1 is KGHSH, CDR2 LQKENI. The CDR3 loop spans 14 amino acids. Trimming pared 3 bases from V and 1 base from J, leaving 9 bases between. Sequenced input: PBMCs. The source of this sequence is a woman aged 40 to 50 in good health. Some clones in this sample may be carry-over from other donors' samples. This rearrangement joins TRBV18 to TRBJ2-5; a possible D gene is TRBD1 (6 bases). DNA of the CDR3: TGTGCCAGCTCACCCCGACAGGTCCAAGAGACCCAGTACTTC. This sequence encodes CASSPRQVQETQYF.